These 9 T cell receptor beta chains came from one sample sequenced in a study of blood T cell repertoires in COVID-19. Data came from immunoSEQ multiplex PCR; TCRdb stores just in-frame clones and leaves some out. The sample gives around 190,000 clones, approximately 85% of which show up once; around 4.9% is in the top ten. The sample was peripheral blood. These receptors all stem from an elderly woman with acute or convalescent COVID-19.

This clone was picked up one time. The rearrangement links TRBV2 to TRBJ2-7; D uncertain. This CDR3 has 14 amino acids. Trimming left V 7 bases short and J 2 bases short, with 15 bases between. Germline V gene sequence: CDR1 SNHLY, CDR2 FYNNEI. Here the CDR3 DNA reads TGTGCCAGCACACGCGGCGGAGCTACCTACGAGCAGTACTTC. It is translated as CASTRGGATYEQYF.

This chain uses TRBV28 with TRBJ2-3, with 7 nucleotides matching TRBD1. The CDR3 is 18 amino acids. Germline V gene data show CDR1 as MDHEN and CDR2 as SYDVKM. With 5 bases clipped from V and 1 base from J, the junction kept 15 bases outside the gene matches. CDR3 bases: TGTGCCAGCAGTGCTGCTAGGGGGCGCCTCACCGGCACAGATACGCAGTATTTT. Its protein product is CASSAARGRLTGTDTQYF.

The genes are TRBV9 and TRBJ2-6; no firm D call. Germline V lookup: CDR1 SGDLS, CDR2 YYNGEE. The CDR3 has 15 residues. Trimming removed 7 bases at V and 0 bases at J, with 11 bases between. The CDR3 reads CASGPQTSGANVLTF. The DNA of the CDR3 is TGTGCCAGCGGCCCCCAAACCTCTGGGGCCAACGTCCTGACTTTC.

The chain links TRBV30 to TRBJ1-4, with D unclear. CDR1 and CDR2 (germline): GTSNPN, SVGIG (reference sequence). The CDR3 is 16 residues long. Deletions cut 0 bases from V and 8 bases from J, with 19 bases between. The CDR3 spells CAWSVHFEVAPEKLFF. As DNA, the CDR3 is TGTGCCTGGAGTGTACATTTTGAGGTGGCCCCCGAAAAACTGTTTTTT. The full variable domain, its missing parts supplied by reference TRBV30 and TRBJ1-4, is SQTIHQWPATLVQPVGSPLSLECTVEGTSNPNLYWYRQAAGRGLQLLFYSVGIGQISSEVPQNLSASRPQDRQFILSSKKLLLSDSGFYLCAWSVHFEVAPEKLFFGSGTQLSVL.

V and J are TRBV10-3 and TRBJ2-5; D might be TRBD2 (6 bases). Looked up from germline, CDR1 is ENHRY and CDR2 is SYGVKD. The CDR3 spans 14 residues. Between the trimmed V and J ends, which lost 1 base and 4 bases, there was a span of 10 bases. The chain's CDR3 is CAISEFGGGETQYF. The CDR3 DNA follows: TGTGCCATCAGTGAGTTCGGGGGAGGAGAGACCCAGTACTTC.

DNA for the CDR3: TGTGCCACCAGTGAAAGAGGACATCCTAATGAAGCTTTCTTT. It specifies CATSERGHPNEAFF. This chain uses TRBV24-1 with TRBJ1-1; D is perhaps TRBD1 (5 bases). This CDR3 has 14 amino acids. Per the germline V gene, CDR1 is KGHDR and CDR2 is SFDVKD. V was pared by 4 bases and J by 7 bases, with 15 bases between.

J is TRBJ2-3 and V is TRBV6-4; D is unclear. Trimming stripped 6 bases from V and 0 bases from J, with 10 bases between. This CDR3 is built from 14 residues. Per germline, CDR1 MRHNA and CDR2 SNTAGT. The CDR3 loop reads CASSLEYSTDTQYF. DNA of the CDR3: TGTGCCAGCAGCTTGGAGTATAGCACAGATACGCAGTATTTT.

The chain joins TRBV20-1 to TRBJ2-5, with 7 bases aligning to TRBD1. The V gene end was trimmed by 5 bases and the J gene end by 5 bases; junction bases not matched to a gene: 2. The CDR3 covers 11 residues. Germline CDR1 reads DFQATT; CDR2 reads SNEGSKA (reference sequence). The CDR3 sequence: CSAVQGETQYF. In nucleotides, the CDR3 is TGCAGTGCTGTACAGGGGGAGACCCAGTACTTC.

The gene calls are TRBV5-6 and TRBJ2-1, with a weak D call TRBD1 (5 bases). With 1 base removed from V and 8 bases from J, the gap between germline ends came to 16 bases. CDR3 length: 15 amino acids. CDR1 SGHDT and CDR2 YYEEEE come from the germline V gene. Here the CDR3 reads CASSLNHPRTHEQFF. Here the CDR3 DNA reads TGTGCCAGCAGCTTGAACCATCCCAGGACACATGAGCAGTTCTTC.